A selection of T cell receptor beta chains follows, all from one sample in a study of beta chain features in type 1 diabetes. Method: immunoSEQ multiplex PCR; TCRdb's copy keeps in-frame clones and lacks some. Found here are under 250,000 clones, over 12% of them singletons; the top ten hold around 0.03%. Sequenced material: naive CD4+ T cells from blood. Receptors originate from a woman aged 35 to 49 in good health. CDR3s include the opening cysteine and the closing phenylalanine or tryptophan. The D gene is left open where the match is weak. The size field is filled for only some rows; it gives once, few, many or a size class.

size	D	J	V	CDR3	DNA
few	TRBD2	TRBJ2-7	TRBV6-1	CATSREVSYEQYF	TGTGCCACCAGTCGGGAGGTCTCCTACGAGCAGTACTTC
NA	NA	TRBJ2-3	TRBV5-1	CASSVTVTGMDTQYF	TGCGCCAGCAGCGTGACGGTCACAGGGATGGATACGCAGTATTTT
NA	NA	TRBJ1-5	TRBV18	CASSPGALDQPQHF	TGTGCCAGCTCACCGGGGGCTCTCGATCAGCCCCAGCATTTT
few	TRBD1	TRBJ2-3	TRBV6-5	CASRHRGTSTDTQYF	TGTGCCAGCAGACACAGGGGGACTAGCACAGATACGCAGTATTTT
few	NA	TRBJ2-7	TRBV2	CASTVTSEQYF	TGTGCCAGCACGGTTACCTCCGAGCAGTACTTC
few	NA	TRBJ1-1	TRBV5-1	CASSLEQGPPNTEAFF	TGCGCCAGCAGCTTAGAACAGGGCCCCCCGAACACTGAAGCTTTCTTT
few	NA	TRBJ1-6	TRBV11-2	CASSLETVRSPLHF	TGTGCCAGCAGCTTAGAAACAGTTCGATCACCCCTCCACTTT
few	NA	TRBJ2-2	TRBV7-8	CASSLSREPTGELFF	TGTGCCAGCAGCTTAAGCAGGGAACCAACCGGGGAGCTGTTTTTT
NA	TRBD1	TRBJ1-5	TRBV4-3	CASSQFQRWTGTNINQPQHF	TGCGCCAGCAGCCAATTTCAACGCTGGACAGGGACGAATATTAATCAGCCCCAGCATTTT
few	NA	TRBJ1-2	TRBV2	CASTTERDYGYTF	TGTGCCAGCACGACAGAGAGAGACTATGGCTACACCTTC
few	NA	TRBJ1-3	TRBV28	CASSLRGTPGNTIYF	TGTGCCAGCAGTTTACGGGGGACGCCTGGAAACACCATATATTTT
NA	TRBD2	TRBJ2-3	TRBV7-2	CASSLSSGGGDTQYF	TGTGCCAGCAGCTTATCTAGCGGGGGGGGCGATACGCAGTATTTT
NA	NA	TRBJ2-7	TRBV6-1	CASLRGTSAYEQYF	TGTGCCAGCCTCAGGGGAACTAGTGCCTACGAGCAGTACTTC
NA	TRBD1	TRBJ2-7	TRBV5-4	CASSSPDRATYEQYF	TGTGCCAGCAGCTCACCCGACAGGGCCACCTACGAGCAGTACTTC
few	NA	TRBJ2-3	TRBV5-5	CASSLRSTSGDTQYF	TGTGCCAGCAGCTTGCGGTCCACCTCAGGGGATACGCAGTATTTT
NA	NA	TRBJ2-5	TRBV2	CASILGPGTSGTRTKTQYF	NA
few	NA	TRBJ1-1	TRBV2	CASSDRGGYTEAFF	TGTGCCAGCAGTGATAGGGGCGGTTACACTGAAGCTTTCTTT
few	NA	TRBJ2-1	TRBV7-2	CASSTRSWGLFPNEQFF	TGTGCCAGCAGCACCAGGTCGTGGGGGCTGTTTCCCAATGAGCAGTTCTTC
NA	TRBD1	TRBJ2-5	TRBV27	CASSPGWGQGQETQYF	TGTGCCAGCAGTCCAGGGTGGGGACAGGGGCAAGAGACCCAGTACTTC
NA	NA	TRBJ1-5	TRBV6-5	CASTTGWDQPQHF	TGTGCCAGCACCACGGGATGGGATCAGCCCCAGCATTTT
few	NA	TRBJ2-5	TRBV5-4	CASRVGLGETQYF	TGTGCCAGCAGAGTGGGGCTGGGAGAGACCCAGTACTTC
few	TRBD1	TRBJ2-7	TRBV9	CASSVGDRGRSYEQYF	TGTGCCAGCAGCGTAGGGGACAGGGGAAGGTCCTACGAGCAGTACTTC
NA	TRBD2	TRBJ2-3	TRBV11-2	CASSQRRLAGGNTDTQYF	TGTGCCAGCAGCCAGAGACGACTAGCGGGGGGGAACACAGATACGCAGTATTTT
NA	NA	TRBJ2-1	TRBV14	CASSQEEWRGGGEQFF	TGTGCCAGCAGCCAAGAGGAGTGGCGGGGTGGTGGTGAGCAGTTCTTC
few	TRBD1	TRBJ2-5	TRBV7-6	CASSPGGQGFQETQYF	TGTGCCAGCAGCCCAGGGGGACAGGGTTTCCAAGAGACCCAGTACTTC
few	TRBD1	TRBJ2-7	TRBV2	CARTRDRDAYEQYF	TGTGCCAGGACACGGGACAGGGATGCCTACGAGCAGTACTTC
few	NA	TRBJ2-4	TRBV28	CASTSGGVAKNIQYF	TGTGCCAGCACCTCTGGCGGGGTAGCCAAAAACATTCAGTACTTC
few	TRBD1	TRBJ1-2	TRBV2	CASTMGQPFYGYTF	TGTGCCAGCACCATGGGACAGCCTTTCTATGGCTACACCTTC
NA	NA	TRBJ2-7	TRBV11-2	CASSLDKGWGTYEQYF	TGTGCCAGCAGCTTAGATAAGGGGTGGGGCACCTACGAGCAGTACTTC
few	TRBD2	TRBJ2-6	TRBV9	CASSETAGGAGANVLTF	TGTGCCAGCAGCGAGACAGCGGGGGGGGCAGGGGCCAACGTCCTGACTTTC
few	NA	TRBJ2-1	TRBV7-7	CASSLSGQKYNEQFF	TGTGCCAGCAGCTTATCGGGACAAAAATACAATGAGCAGTTCTTC
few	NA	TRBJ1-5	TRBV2	CASRNPAGAHQPQHF	TGTGCCAGCAGGAATCCGGCAGGGGCCCATCAGCCCCAGCATTTT
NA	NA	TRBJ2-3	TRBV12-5	CASGLERGRPGTQYF	TGTGCTAGTGGTTTGGAAAGGGGCAGGCCAGGTACGCAGTATTTT
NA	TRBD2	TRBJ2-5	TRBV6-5	CASSFLAGDQETQYF	TGTGCCAGCAGTTTCCTAGCGGGGGATCAAGAGACCCAGTACTTC
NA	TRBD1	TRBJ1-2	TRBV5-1	CASSMDRGLVYGYTF	TGCGCCAGCAGCATGGACAGGGGGCTAGTCTATGGCTACACCTTC
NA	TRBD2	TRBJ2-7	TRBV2	CASRGTSGVSYEQYF	TGTGCCAGCAGAGGGACTAGCGGGGTCTCCTACGAGCAGTACTTC
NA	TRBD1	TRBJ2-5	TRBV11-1	CASSLRGPTQYF	TGTGCCAGCAGCTTAAGGGGGCCGACCCAGTACTTC
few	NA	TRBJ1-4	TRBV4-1	CASSQLQGPNEKLFF	TGCGCCAGCAGCCAACTACAGGGACCGAATGAAAAACTGTTTTTT
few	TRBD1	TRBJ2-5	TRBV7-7	CASSKRTGAETQYF	TGTGCTAGCAGCAAACGGACAGGGGCGGAGACCCAGTACTTC